These T cell receptor beta chains were read from a single sample in a study of beta chain features in type 1 diabetes. Generated by immunoSEQ multiplex PCR, the TCRdb table keeps only in-frame clones and is missing some. The table lists fewer than 400,000 clones, 6.5% to 10% of them singletons. The material sequenced was central memory CD4+ T cells from blood. These receptors originate from a young woman in good health. CDR3s include the opening cysteine and the closing phenylalanine or tryptophan. The D gene is left open where the match is weak. Not all rows give a size; the values are once, few, many and, for expanded clones, a class.

CDR3 DNA | CDR3 protein | J gene | clone size | V gene | D gene
TGTGCCACCCAGACAGCGTCAACTTTCTTT | CATQTASTFF | TRBJ1-1 | NA | TRBV28 | NA
TGTGCCAGCAGCTTTTTCAGCGTCTCTGGGGCCAACGTCCTGACTTTC | CASSFFSVSGANVLTF | TRBJ2-6 | few | TRBV5-6 | NA
TGCGCCAGCAGCCCCCTAGTGGGTCAGAGCAATCAGCCCCAGCATTTT | CASSPLVGQSNQPQHF | TRBJ1-5 | NA | TRBV4-1 | NA
TGTGCCAGCAGTTTCCTAGCTCTTAGGGTGGGGGAGACCCAGTACTTC | CASSFLALRVGETQYF | TRBJ2-5 | NA | TRBV28 | NA
TGTGCCAGTACCGAGGGACGGAGGACCTATGAAAAACTGTTTTTT | CASTEGRRTYEKLFF | TRBJ1-4 | NA | TRBV19 | NA
TGTGCCAGCAAGACAAGCACAGATACGCAGTATTTT | CASKTSTDTQYF | TRBJ2-3 | many | TRBV11-2 | NA
TGTGCCAGCAGTGCCCTAGCGGGATCAGAGACCCAGTACTTC | CASSALAGSETQYF | TRBJ2-5 | few | TRBV28 | TRBD2
TGTGCCAGCAGTTTGGACCTCAACTATGGCTACACCTTC | CASSLDLNYGYTF | TRBJ1-2 | few | TRBV6-6 | NA
TGCAGCGTTGGTCGACTTGGTTCTGAGCAGTTCTTC | CSVGRLGSEQFF | TRBJ2-1 | NA | TRBV29-1 | NA
TGTGCCAGCAGTGTCCAGCGGGGGAGCACAGATACGCAGTATTTT | CASSVQRGSTDTQYF | TRBJ2-3 | NA | TRBV2 | TRBD2
TGCGCCAGCCGGGGTGAACCAGCCGCGGATACGCAGTATTTT | CASRGEPAADTQYF | TRBJ2-3 | NA | TRBV5-1 | NA
TGTGCCATCGGTCCCAGGACGGGAGATACGCAGTATTTT | CAIGPRTGDTQYF | TRBJ2-3 | NA | TRBV10-3 | NA
TGCGCCAGCAGCCGGACTACTAGCGGGACCGATACGCAGTATTTT | CASSRTTSGTDTQYF | TRBJ2-3 | many | TRBV4-3 | TRBD2
TGTGCCAGCAGCCCCCCTCGAGGGGGTGCGAACAATGAGCAGTTCTTC | CASSPPRGGANNEQFF | TRBJ2-1 | NA | TRBV7-9 | NA
TGCGCCAGCAGCAAAGGAGCTCAAGGGGGCCAAGAGACCCAGTACTTC | CASSKGAQGGQETQYF | TRBJ2-5 | NA | TRBV5-1 | NA
TGTGCCAGCAGCTTAACGGGACTTGACAATGAGCAGTTCTTC | CASSLTGLDNEQFF | TRBJ2-1 | few | TRBV7-3 | NA
TGTGCCAGCAGCGCGGGGATCGACTACGAGCAGTACTTC | CASSAGIDYEQYF | TRBJ2-7 | NA | TRBV5-6 | NA
TGCGCCAGCAGCTTGGCCCCGAAGGGGGGGGGTAAGAGCTCCTACAATGAGCAGTTCTTC | CASSLAPKGGGKSSYNEQFF | TRBJ2-1 | NA | TRBV5-1 | NA
TGTGCCACCACCAGACTAGCGGGAGCGGGGGGCCAAGAGACCCAGTACTTC | CATTRLAGAGGQETQYF | TRBJ2-5 | NA | TRBV7-2 | TRBD2
TGTGCCAGCAGCTCCTTTGCCGGGCAGGGGCACACTGAAGCTTTCTTT | CASSSFAGQGHTEAFF | TRBJ1-1 | NA | TRBV9 | NA
TGTGCCAGCAGCGTAGAGGGGTTGGATGAGCAGTTCTTC | CASSVEGLDEQFF | TRBJ2-1 | few | TRBV9 | NA
TGTGCCACCACGGGGGACAGAGGTAACGAGCAGTACTTC | CATTGDRGNEQYF | TRBJ2-7 | few | TRBV6-5 | NA
TGTGCCGTCCTCGGAGTCGAGGAGCAGTACTTC | CAVLGVEEQYF | TRBJ2-7 | few | TRBV6-5 | NA
TGTGCCAGCAGCGTGGACAGTGGGAACTACGAGCAGTACTTC | CASSVDSGNYEQYF | TRBJ2-7 | few | TRBV9 | NA